This T cell receptor beta chain emerged from a study of Graves' ophthalmopathy and Graves' hyperthyroidism. Regarding the study as a whole: Blood was where most expanded thyroid clonotypes above 0.001 frequency also turned up.

Amplification from RNA transcripts yielded the TCR beta CDR3 regions. HTBI primers were used in a first-round RT-PCR, which preceded a second-round multiplex PCR. TCRdb independently ran MiXCR on the multiplex PCR reads; one entry per CDR3 protein. The profile shows 600,000 to 950,000 distinct CDR3 sequences, 35% to 50% of them singletons. The CDR3 contains 11 residues. Germline V gives CDR1 SNHLY, CDR2 FYNNEI. V lost 3 bases to trimming and J lost 6 bases, with 5 bases between them. The table lists this clonotype with many counts. Its antigen is not identified. The rearrangement uses TRBV2 and TRBJ1-1; D remains unclear. Sequenced input: peripheral blood. The sequence derives from an adult man with Graves' ophthalmopathy. The CDR3 here is CASSDLSEAFF. CDR3 DNA: TGTGCCAGCAGTGATTTGTCTGAAGCTTTCTTT.